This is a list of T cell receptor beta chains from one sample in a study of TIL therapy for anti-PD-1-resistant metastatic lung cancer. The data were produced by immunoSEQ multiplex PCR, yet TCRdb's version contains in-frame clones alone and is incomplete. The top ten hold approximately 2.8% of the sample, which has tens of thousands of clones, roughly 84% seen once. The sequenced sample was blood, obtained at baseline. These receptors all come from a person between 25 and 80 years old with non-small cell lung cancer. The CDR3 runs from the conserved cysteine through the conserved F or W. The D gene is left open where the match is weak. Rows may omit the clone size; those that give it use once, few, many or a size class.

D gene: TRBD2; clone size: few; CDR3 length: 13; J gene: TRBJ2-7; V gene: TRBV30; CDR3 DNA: TGTGCCTGGAAGACTTGGGGGGGAGACGAGCAGTACTTC; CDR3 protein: CAWKTWGGDEQYF
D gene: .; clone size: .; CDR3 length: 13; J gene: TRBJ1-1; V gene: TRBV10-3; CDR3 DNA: TGTGCCATCAGTGAGGGGGATAGCACTGAAGCTTTCTTT; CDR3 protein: CAISEGDSTEAFF
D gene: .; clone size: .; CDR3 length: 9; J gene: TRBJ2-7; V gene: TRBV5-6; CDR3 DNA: TGCGAAGAGGAAGGCGAGCAGTACTTC; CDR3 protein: CEEEGEQYF
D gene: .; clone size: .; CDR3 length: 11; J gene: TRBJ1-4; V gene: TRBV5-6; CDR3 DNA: TGTGCCAGCAGCTTGGGGGAAAAACTGTTTTTT; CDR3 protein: CASSLGEKLFF
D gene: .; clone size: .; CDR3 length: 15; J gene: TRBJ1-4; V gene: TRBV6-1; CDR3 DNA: TGTGCCAGCAGTGAAACGGTGGAGGCGTGGGAAAAACTGTTTTTT; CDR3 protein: CASSETVEAWEKLFF
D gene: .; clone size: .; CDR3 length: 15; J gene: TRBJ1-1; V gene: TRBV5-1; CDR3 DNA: TGCGCCAGCAGCTCCCTCACACGGGAGAACACTGAAGCTTTCTTT; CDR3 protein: CASSSLTRENTEAFF
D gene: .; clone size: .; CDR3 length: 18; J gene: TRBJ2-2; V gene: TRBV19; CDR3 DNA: TGTGCCAGTAGTATCCGTTACCGTCGAGGGGCGGACACCGGGGAGCTGTTTTTT; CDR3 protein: CASSIRYRRGADTGELFF
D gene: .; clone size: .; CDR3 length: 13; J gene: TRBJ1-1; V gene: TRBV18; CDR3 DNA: TGTGCCAGCTCGGAGAGCAGGGTCGCCTCAGCTTTCTTT; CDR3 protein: CASSESRVASAFF
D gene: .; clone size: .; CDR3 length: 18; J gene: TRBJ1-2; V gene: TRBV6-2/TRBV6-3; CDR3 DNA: TGTGCCAGCAGTTACGTCGGCAGCTGGTTCTACGGGAACTATGGCTACACCTTC; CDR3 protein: CASSYVGSWFYGNYGYTF
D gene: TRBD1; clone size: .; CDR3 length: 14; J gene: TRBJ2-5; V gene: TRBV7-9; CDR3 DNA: TGTGCCAGCCGGACAGGGGTCCACCAAGAGACCCAGTACTTC; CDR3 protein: CASRTGVHQETQYF
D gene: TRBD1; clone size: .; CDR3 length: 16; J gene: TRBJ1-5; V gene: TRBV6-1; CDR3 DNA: TGTGCCAGCAGTGAAGTCCGGGACAGTAGCAATCAGCCCCAGCATTTT; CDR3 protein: CASSEVRDSSNQPQHF
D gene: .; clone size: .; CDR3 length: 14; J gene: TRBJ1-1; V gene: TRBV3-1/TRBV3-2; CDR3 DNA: TGTGCCAGCAGCCCCTCCGGGGGAGCCGCTGAAGCTTTCTTT; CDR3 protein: CASSPSGGAAEAFF
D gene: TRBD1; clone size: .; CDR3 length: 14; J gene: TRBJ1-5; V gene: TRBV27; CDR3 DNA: TGTGCCAGCAGTTTAACAGGGGTTGGTCAGCCCCAGCATTTT; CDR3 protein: CASSLTGVGQPQHF
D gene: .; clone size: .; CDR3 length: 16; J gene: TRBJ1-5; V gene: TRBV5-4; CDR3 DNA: TGTGCCAGCAGCTTTGGACAGCCCGGGGGAAATCAGCCCCAGCATTTT; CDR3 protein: CASSFGQPGGNQPQHF
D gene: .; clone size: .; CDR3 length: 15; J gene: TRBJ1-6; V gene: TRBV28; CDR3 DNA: TGTGCCAGCAATCGAAGGGAGTGGAATAATTCACCCCTCCACTTT; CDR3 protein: CASNRREWNNSPLHF
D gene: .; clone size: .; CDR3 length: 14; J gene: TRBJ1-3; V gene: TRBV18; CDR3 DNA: TGTGCCAGCTCACCAGGAGGATCTGGAAACACCATATATTTT; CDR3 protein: CASSPGGSGNTIYF
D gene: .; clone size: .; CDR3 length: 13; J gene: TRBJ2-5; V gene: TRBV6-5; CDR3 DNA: TGTGCCAGCAGTTACTCAGGGGGAGAGACCCAGTACTTC; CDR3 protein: CASSYSGGETQYF
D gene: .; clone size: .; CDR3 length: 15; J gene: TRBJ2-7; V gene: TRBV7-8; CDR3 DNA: TGTGCCAGCAGCGTAGCGAGGGGAAACTCCTACGAGCAGTACTTC; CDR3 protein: CASSVARGNSYEQYF
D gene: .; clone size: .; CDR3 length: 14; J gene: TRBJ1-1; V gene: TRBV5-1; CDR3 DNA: TGCGCCAGCAGCCCCTCGGCCCCGAACACTGAAGCTTTCTTT; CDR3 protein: CASSPSAPNTEAFF
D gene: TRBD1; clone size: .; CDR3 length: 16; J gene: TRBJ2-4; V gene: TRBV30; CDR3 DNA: TGTGCCTGGAGTGTTTTACAGGGGGTAGCCAAAAACATTCAGTACTTC; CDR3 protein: CAWSVLQGVAKNIQYF
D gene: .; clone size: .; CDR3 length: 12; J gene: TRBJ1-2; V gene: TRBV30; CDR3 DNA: TGTGCCTGGAGTGTTCTGGGCTATGGCTACACCTTC; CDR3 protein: CAWSVLGYGYTF
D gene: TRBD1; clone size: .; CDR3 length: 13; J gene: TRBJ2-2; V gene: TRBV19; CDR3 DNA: TGTGCCAGTAGTACACAGGGGGCCGGGGAGCTGTTTTTT; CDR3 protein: CASSTQGAGELFF
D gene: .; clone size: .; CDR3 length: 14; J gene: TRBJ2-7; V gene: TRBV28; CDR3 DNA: TGTGCCAGCCAAACTACGGGGACGCTGAGCGAGCAGTACTTC; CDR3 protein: CASQTTGTLSEQYF
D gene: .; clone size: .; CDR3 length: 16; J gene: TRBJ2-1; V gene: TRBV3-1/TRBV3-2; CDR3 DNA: TGTGCCAGCAGCCAAGAGGGGCTAGCGAAAAACAATGAGCAGTTCTTC; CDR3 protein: CASSQEGLAKNNEQFF
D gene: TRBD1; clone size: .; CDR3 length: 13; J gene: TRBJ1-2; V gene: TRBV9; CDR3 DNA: TGTGCCAGCAGCGTGACAGGGTTGGGTGGCTACACCTTC; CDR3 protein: CASSVTGLGGYTF
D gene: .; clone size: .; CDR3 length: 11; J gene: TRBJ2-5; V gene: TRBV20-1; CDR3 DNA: TGCAGTGCTAGCGGACAAGAGACCCAGTACTTC; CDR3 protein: CSASGQETQYF
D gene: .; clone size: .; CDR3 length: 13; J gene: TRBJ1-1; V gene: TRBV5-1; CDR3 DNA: TGCGCCAGCAGCTTGGCTCTTACCGGGGTAGCTTTCTTT; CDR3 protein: CASSLALTGVAFF
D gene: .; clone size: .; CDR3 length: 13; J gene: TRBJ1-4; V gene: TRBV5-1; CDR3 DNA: TGCGCCAGCACGGGGGCTACTAATGAAAAACTGTTTTTT; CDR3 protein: CASTGATNEKLFF
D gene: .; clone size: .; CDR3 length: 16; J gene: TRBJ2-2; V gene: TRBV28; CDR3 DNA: TGTGCCAGCACCAACGCAGGGAGTGATTTCACCGGGGAGCTGTTTTTT; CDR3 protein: CASTNAGSDFTGELFF
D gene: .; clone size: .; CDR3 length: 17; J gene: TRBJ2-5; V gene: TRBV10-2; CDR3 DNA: TGCGCCAGCAGTGAGAAGGTGTGGGGGGGCTCCCAAGAGACCCAGTACTTC; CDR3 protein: CASSEKVWGGSQETQYF
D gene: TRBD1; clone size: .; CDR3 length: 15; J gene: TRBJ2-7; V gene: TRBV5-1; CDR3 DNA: TGCGCCAGCAGCGATCCGACAGGGTCGGGAAACGAGCAGTACTTC; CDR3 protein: CASSDPTGSGNEQYF
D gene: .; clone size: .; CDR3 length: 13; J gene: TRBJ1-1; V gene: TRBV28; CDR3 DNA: TGTGCATCCGCGATTATCAGTAACACTGAAGCTTTCTTT; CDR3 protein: CASAIISNTEAFF
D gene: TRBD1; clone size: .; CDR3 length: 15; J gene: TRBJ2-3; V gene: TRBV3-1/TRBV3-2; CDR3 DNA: TGTGCCAGCAGCCCCCGGGACAGGGTCCCCCATACGCAGTATTTT; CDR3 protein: CASSPRDRVPHTQYF
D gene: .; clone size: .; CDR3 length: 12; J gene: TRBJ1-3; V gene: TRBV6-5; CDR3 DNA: TGTGCCAGCAGTACGAGTGGAAACACCATATATTTT; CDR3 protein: CASSTSGNTIYF
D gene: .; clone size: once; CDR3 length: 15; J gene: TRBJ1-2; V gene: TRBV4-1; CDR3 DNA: TGCGCCAGCAGCCAAAGGGGTGGGTTGGGCTATGGCTACACCTTC; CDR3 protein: CASSQRGGLGYGYTF
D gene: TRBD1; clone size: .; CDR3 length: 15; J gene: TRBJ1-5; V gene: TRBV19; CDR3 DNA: TGTGCCAGTACCGGGACAGGGGTGTTCAATCAGCCCCAGCATTTT; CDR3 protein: CASTGTGVFNQPQHF
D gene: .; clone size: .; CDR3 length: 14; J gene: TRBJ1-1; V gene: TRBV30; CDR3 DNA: TGTGCCTGGAGTCGGAAGGTGGTGAGCACTGAAGCTTTCTTT; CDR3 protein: CAWSRKVVSTEAFF
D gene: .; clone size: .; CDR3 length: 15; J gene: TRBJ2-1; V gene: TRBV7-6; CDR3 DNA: TGTGCCAGCAGCTTAGGAGGTCACCCCTACAATGAGCAGTTCTTC; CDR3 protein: CASSLGGHPYNEQFF
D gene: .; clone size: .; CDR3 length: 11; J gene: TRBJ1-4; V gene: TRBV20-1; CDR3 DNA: TGCAGTGCTTACTATAATGAAAAACTGTTTTTT; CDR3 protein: CSAYYNEKLFF
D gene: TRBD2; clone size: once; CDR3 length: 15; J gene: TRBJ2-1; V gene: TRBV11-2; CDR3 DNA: TGTGCCAGCAGCTTAGATCCGGGGGGGCCTAAAGATACGTTCTTC; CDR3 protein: CASSLDPGGPKDTFF
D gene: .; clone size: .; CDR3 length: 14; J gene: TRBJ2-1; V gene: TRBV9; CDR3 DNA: TGTGCCAGCAACCCGGGGGACTCATACAATGAGCAGTTCTTC; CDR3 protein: CASNPGDSYNEQFF
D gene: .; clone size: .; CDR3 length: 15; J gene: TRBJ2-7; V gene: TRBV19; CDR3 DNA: TGTGCCAGTAGTATAGTCGGTGGAGGGACTTACGAGCAGTACTTC; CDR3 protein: CASSIVGGGTYEQYF
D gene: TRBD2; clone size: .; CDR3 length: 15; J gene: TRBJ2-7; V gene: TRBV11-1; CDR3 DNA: TGTGCCAGCAGCTTAGTCGCGGGAGCCTACTACGAGCAGTACTTC; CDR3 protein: CASSLVAGAYYEQYF
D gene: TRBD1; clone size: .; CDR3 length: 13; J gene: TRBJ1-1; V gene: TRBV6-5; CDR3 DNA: TGTGCCAGCAGTACCGGGACAGGGTACGAGGCTTTCTTT; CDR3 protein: CASSTGTGYEAFF
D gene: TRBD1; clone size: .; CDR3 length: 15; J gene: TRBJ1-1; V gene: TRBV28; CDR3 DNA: TGTGCCAGCAGTCCCCCCGACAGGGGTAACACTGAAGCTTTCTTT; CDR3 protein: CASSPPDRGNTEAFF
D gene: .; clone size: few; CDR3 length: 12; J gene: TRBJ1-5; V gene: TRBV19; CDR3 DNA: TGTGCCAGTAGTAATATTAGGGAACCCCAGCATTTT; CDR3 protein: CASSNIREPQHF
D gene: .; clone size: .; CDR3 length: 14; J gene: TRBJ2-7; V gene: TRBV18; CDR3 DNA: TGTGCCAGCTCACCGCCAGGACAACCCGGGGAGCAGTACTTC; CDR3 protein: CASSPPGQPGEQYF
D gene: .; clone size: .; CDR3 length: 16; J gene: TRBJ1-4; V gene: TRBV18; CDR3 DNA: TGTGCCAGCTCACCACGGGGTACGGCAACTAATGAAAAACTGTTTTTT; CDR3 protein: CASSPRGTATNEKLFF
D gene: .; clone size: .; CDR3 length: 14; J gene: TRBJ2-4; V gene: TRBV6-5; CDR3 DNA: TGTGCCTCCCCAGCCCCCTCGGCCCAAAACATTCAGTACTTC; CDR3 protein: CASPAPSAQNIQYF
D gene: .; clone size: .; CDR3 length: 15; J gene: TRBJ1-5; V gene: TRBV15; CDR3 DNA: TGTGCCACCAGCAGAGATCTCGACAGTTACCAGCCCCAGCATTTT; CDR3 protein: CATSRDLDSYQPQHF
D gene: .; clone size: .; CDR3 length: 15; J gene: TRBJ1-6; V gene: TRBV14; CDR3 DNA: TGTGCCAGCAGCCAAGACGGGGGGTGGTATTCACCCCTCCACTTT; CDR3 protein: CASSQDGGWYSPLHF
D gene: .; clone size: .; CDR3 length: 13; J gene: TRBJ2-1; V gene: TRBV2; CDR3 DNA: TGTGCCAGCGGAGGGGGGTTTTACAATGAGCAGTTCTTC; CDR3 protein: CASGGGFYNEQFF
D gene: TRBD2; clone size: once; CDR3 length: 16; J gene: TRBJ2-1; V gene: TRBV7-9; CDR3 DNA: TGTGCCAGCAGGGTTAGCGGGGGGGCCAGGGTTCTCGTGCAGTTCTTC; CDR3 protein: CASRVSGGARVLVQFF
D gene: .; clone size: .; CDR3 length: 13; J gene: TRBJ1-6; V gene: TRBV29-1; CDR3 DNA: TGCAGCGCCGGTGACAGTCTCAGTTCACCCCTCCACTTT; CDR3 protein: CSAGDSLSSPLHF
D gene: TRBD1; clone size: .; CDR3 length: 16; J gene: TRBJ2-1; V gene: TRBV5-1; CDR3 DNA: TGCGCCAGCAGCTTGGGGGACAGCCTCCCCTACAATGAGCAGTTCTTC; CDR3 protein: CASSLGDSLPYNEQFF
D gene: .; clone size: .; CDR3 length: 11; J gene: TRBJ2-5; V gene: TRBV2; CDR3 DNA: TGTGCCACTAGGACCATAGAGACCCAGTACTTC; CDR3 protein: CATRTIETQYF
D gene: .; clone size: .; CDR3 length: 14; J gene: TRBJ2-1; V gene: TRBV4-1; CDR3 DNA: TGCGCCAGCAGCCACGGCCCCGGGACCAATGAGCAGTTCTTC; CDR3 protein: CASSHGPGTNEQFF
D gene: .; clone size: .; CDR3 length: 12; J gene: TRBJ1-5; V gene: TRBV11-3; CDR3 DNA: TGTGCCAGCAGCTGCGGGGGGAGACCCCAGCATTTT; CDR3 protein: CASSCGGRPQHF
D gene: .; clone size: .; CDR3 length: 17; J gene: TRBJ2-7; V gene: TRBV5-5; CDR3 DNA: TGTGCCAGCACCGAGCCCCCGACTAGAGGGACAACCTACGAGCAGTACTTC; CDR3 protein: CASTEPPTRGTTYEQYF
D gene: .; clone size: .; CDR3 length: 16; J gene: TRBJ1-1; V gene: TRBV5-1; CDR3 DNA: TGCGCCAGCAGCCTATCCGGGACTCCTGCGTTAACTGAAGCTTTCTTT; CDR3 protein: CASSLSGTPALTEAFF